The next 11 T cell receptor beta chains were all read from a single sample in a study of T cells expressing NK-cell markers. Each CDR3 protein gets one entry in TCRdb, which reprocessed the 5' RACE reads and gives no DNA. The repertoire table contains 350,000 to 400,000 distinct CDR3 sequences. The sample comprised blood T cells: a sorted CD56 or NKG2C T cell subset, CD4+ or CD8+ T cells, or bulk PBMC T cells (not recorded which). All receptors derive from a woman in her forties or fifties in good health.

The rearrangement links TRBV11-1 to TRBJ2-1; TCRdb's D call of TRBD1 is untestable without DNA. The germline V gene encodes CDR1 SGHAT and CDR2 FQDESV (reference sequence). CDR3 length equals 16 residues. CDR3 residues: CASSARDRASYNEQFF.

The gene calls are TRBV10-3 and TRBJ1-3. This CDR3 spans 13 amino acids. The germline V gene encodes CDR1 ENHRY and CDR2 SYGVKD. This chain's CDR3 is CAISESPGNTIYF.

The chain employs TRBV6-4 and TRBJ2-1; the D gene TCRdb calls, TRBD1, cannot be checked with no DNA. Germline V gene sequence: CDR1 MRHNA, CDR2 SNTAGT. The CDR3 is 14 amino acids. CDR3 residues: CASSVAGEDDEQFF.

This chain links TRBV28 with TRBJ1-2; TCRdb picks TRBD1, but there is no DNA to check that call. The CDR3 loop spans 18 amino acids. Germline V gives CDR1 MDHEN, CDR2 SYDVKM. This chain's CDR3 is CASTSPGQGARDYYGYTF.

The CDR3 reads CASTLERSSLLNNEQFF. The V gene is TRBV7-2, the J gene TRBJ2-1. This CDR3 has 17 amino acids. Germline-derived CDR1 and CDR2 are SGHTA and FQGNSA.

CDR3 in amino acids: CATEGGPRETQYF. The chain links TRBV24-1 to TRBJ2-5; TCRdb lists TRBD1, though no DNA is available to test this call. CDR3 length: 13 amino acids. Germline CDR1 reads KGHDR; CDR2 reads SFDVKD.

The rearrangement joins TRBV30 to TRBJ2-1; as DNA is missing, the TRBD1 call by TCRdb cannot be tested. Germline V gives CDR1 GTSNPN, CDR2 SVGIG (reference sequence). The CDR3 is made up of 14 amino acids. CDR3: CAWSTGTGDNEQFF. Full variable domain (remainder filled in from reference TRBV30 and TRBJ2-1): SQTIHQWPATLVQPVGSPLSLECTVEGTSNPNLYWYRQAAGRGLQLLFYSVGIGQISSEVPQNLSASRPQDRQFILSSKKLLLSDSGFYLCAWSTGTGDNEQFFGPGTRLTVL.

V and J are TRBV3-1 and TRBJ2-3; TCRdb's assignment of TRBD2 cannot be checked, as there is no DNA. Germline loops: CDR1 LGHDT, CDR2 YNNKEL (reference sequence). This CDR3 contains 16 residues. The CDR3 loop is CASSQGLGGRKDTQYF.

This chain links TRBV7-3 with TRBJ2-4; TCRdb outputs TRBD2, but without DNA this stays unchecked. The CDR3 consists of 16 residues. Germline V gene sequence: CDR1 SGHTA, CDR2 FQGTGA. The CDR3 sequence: CASSRDSGLAKNIQYF.

This CDR3 reads CASSLDLVWNEQFF. This chain joins TRBV11-2 and TRBJ2-1. CDR1 and CDR2 (germline): SGHAT, FQNNGV. This CDR3 spans 14 amino acids.

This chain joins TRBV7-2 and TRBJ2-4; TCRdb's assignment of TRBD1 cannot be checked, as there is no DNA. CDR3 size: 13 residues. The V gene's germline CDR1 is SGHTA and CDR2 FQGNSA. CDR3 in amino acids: CASSSRRGDIQYF. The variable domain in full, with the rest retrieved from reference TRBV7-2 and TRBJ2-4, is GAGVSQSPSNKVTEKGKDVELRCDPISGHTALYWYRQSLGQGLEFLIYFQGNSAPDKSGLPSDRFSAERTGGSVSTLTIQRTQQEDSAVYLCASSSRRGDIQYFGAGTRLSVL.